This T cell receptor (beta chain) stems from a study of cytomegalovirus exposure and HLA in healthy donors. Germline V gene lookup returns CDR1 SGHNT and CDR2 YENEEA. V was clipped by 5 bases and J by 7 bases; unmatched bases: 6. There are 13 residues in the CDR3. PCR primers comprised 60 Vbeta and 13 Jbeta primers. Profiled with immunoSEQ multiplex PCR; TCRdb holds only in-frame clones, not every one. The sample includes approximately 100,000 clones, more than 60% of them seen just once. The chain couples TRBV11-3 to TRBJ2-7; TRBD1 aligns across 9 bases. The TCR was taken from a man aged 45-65 years in good health and CMV-seronegative. The specimen sequenced was PBMCs. The CDR3 spells CASSLGQGREQYF. CDR3 DNA sequence: TGTGCCAGCAGCCTAGGACAGGGGAGGGAGCAGTACTTC.